This TCR beta chain was retrieved from a study of OX40 agonist ivuxolimab in advanced cancers. The overall study: At 82.7% male, the cohort had a mean age of around 56 years, ranging from about 20 to 80.

Using immunoSEQ multiplex PCR, the repertoire was profiled, and TCRdb retains in-frame clones only, with some absent. The sample holds over 45,000 clones, roughly 77% seen once. Excluded were patients having autoimmune disease history or systemic immunosuppression. Overall study results and limits: Expanded peripheral T cell antigen specificity was not determined.

Note on this clone: The antigen is unknown.

Germline V gene data show CDR1 as LNHDA and CDR2 as SQIVND (reference sequence). Trimming took 5 bases from V and 5 from J; bases not matched to a gene: 4. The CDR3 runs 13 residues. This clonotype was sampled from an adult with an advanced solid tumor such as melanoma, head and neck, liver or kidney cancer. V is TRBV19 and J is TRBJ2-3, with TRBD1 identical over 7 bases. The input for sequencing was CD4+ or CD8+ T cells sorted from blood, taken in a trial of the OX40 agonist ivuxolimab. CDR3 sequence: CASSVQGRDTQYF. The CDR3 region has the DNA TGTGCCAGTAGTGTACAGGGGAGAGATACGCAGTATTTT.